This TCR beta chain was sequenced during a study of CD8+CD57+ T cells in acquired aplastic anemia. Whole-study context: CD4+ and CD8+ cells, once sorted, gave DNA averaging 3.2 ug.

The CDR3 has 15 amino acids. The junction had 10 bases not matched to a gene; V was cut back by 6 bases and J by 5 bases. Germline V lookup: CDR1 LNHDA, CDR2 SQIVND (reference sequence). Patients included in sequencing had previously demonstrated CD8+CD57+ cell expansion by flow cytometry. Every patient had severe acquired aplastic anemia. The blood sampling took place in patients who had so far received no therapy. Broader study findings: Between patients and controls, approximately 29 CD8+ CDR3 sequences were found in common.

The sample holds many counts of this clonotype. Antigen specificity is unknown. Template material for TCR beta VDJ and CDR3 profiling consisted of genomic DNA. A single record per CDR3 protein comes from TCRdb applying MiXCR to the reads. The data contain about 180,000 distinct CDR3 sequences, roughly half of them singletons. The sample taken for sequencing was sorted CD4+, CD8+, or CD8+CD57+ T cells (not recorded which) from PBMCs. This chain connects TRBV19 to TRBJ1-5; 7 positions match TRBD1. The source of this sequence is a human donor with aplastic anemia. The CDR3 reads CASRTSQGFDQPQHF. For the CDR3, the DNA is TGTGCCAGTAGAACTTCACAGGGGTTTGATCAGCCCCAGCATTTT.